The 20 T cell receptor beta chains presented below share a single source sample, sequenced in a study of glioma-infiltrating T cells after dendritic cell vaccination. Time point indicated: after dendritic cell vaccination, including at tumor progression/relapse. Method: immunoSEQ multiplex PCR; TCRdb's copy keeps in-frame clones and lacks some. The sample contains 50,000 to 65,000 clones, about 83% of which appear only once. This material consisted of blood, taken after dendritic cell vaccination. Receptors originate from a human donor with glioblastoma.

The chain carries TRBV2 and TRBJ1-2, with unresolved D. This CDR3 region has 15 residues. CDR1 is SNHLY and CDR2 is FYNNEI in the germline V gene. V was cut by 6 bases and J by 4 bases, with 18 bases left in between. The CDR3 spells CASRAESQMGYGYTF. The CDR3 DNA is TGTGCCAGCAGGGCGGAGAGCCAAATGGGCTATGGCTACACCTTC.

This CDR3 is CASSSQDNYGYTF. The CDR3 nucleotides are TGTGCCAGCAGTTCTCAGGATAACTATGGCTACACCTTC. The chain joins TRBV6-6 to TRBJ1-2; no clear D. V dropped 4 bases and J dropped 1 base, with 7 bases sitting between them. The CDR3 runs to 13 residues. Germline lookup yields CDR1 MNHNY and CDR2 SVGAGI (reference sequence).

The rearrangement links TRBV25-1 to TRBJ2-5; 7 nucleotides match TRBD1. V lost 8 bases and J lost 2; bases outside the gene matches: 8. Germline CDR1 MGHDK, CDR2 SYGVNS. The CDR3 is 14 residues long. Here the CDR3 reads CASETGWGQETQYF. The CDR3, as DNA: TGTGCCAGCGAGACAGGGTGGGGGCAAGAGACCCAGTACTTC.

The V and J genes are TRBV12-1 and TRBJ2-5; the table names TRBD1, a call not compared with the DNA. The DNA end lines up better with TRBJ2-7; the J call may be wrong. TRBV12-1 is assigned pseudogene status. The CDR3 loop spans 12 amino acids. The CDR3: CASSSQGYEQYF. CDR3 bases: TGTGCCAGCAGCAGTCAGGGCTACGAGCAGTACTTC.

The chain combines TRBV30 with TRBJ1-5; D gene uncertain. Germline assignment: CDR1 GTSNPN and CDR2 SVGIG (reference sequence). V was shortened by 1 base and J by 6 bases, with 7 bases between the two germline ends. The CDR3 runs 12 residues. CDR3 region: CAWSDPGQPQHF. The CDR3 DNA sequence: TGTGCCTGGAGTGATCCCGGTCAGCCCCAGCATTTT.

Many counts were recorded for this clone. The chain joins TRBV4-2 to TRBJ1-2; TRBD1 is a possible D gene (6 bases). Between the trimmed V and J ends, which lost 3 bases and 8 bases, there was a span of 22 bases. Germline assignment: CDR1 LGHNA and CDR2 YNFKEQ. The length of the CDR3 is 16 residues. The CDR3 reads CASSHKSSQGLGGYTF. In nucleotides, the CDR3 is TGTGCCAGCAGCCACAAGTCCTCACAGGGCCTGGGGGGCTACACCTTC.

This CDR3 reads CASSSPGGADTQYF. For the CDR3, the DNA is TGTGCCAGCAGTTCCCCAGGGGGCGCAGATACGCAGTATTTT. This sequence joins TRBV28 and TRBJ2-3; 8 bases are shared with TRBD1. The ends lost 4 bases at V and 4 bases at J; junction bases unmatched: 4. This CDR3 is 14 amino acids long. Germline CDR1 reads MDHEN; CDR2 reads SYDVKM.

The chain recombines TRBV12-5 with TRBJ2-5, with TRBD1 identical over 7 bases. V shed 6 bases and J 3 bases; nucleotides not matched to a gene: 7. Germline V gene sequence: CDR1 LGHNT, CDR2 FRNRAP. The CDR3 is made up of 14 amino acids. CDR3 nucleotide sequence: TGTGCTAGTGGCTTCGGGACAGTGGAAGAGACCCAGTACTTC. Translation: CASGFGTVEETQYF.

This chain joins TRBV10-3 and TRBJ2-6, with 7 bases identical to TRBD2. Germline V lookup: CDR1 ENHRY, CDR2 SYGVKD. Trimming removed 10 bases from V and 2 bases from J; junction bases left unmatched: 8. The CDR3 contains 15 residues. This CDR3 reads CAKLALSTGANVLTF. The CDR3 DNA sequence: TGTGCCAAACTAGCGCTCTCTACTGGGGCCAACGTCCTGACTTTC.

This rearrangement joins TRBV9 to TRBJ2-5; the match to TRBD2 covers 8 bases. The germline gives CDR1 SGDLS, CDR2 YYNGEE. This CDR3 contains 16 residues. V was clipped by 5 bases and J by 0 bases; unmatched bases: 9. In DNA, the CDR3 is TGTGCCAGCAGTGCCGGAGGTAGCGGGAACCAAGAGACCCAGTACTTC. Its protein is CASSAGGSGNQETQYF.

This chain links TRBV27 with TRBJ2-7; 10 bases align to TRBD1. Germline assignment: CDR1 MNHEY and CDR2 SMNVEV (reference sequence). This CDR3 has 16 amino acids. J gave up 5 bases and V 4 bases, and 11 bases lay outside the gene matches. The chain's CDR3 is CASSSRRTGGGNEQYF. CDR3 DNA sequence: TGTGCCAGCAGTTCCCGGCGGACAGGGGGAGGCAACGAGCAGTACTTC.

The chain combines TRBV11-2 with TRBJ2-1; 10 positions agree with TRBD2. The CDR3 sequence is 16 residues long. V gave up 0 bases and J gave up 8 bases; unmatched junction bases: 7. Germline assignment: CDR1 SGHAT and CDR2 FQNNGV. The CDR3: CASSLDSPSGGDEQFF. DNA of the CDR3: TGTGCCAGCAGCTTAGATTCTCCTAGCGGGGGAGATGAGCAGTTCTTC.

This clone turned up a few times. The chain is built from TRBV4-3 and TRBJ1-2, with D maybe TRBD1 (5 bases). This CDR3 is 15 amino acids long. The germline gives CDR1 LGHNA, CDR2 YSLEER. V was clipped by 0 bases and J by 8 bases, with 16 bases between them. CDR3 bases: TGCGCCAGCAGCCAAGACAGGGCTTTAGTTAACGGCTACACCTTC. Translation: CASSQDRALVNGYTF.

This rearrangement joins TRBV6-6 to TRBJ2-1; D is perhaps TRBD1 (5 bases). V was cut by 1 base and J by 0 bases, with 10 bases left in between. Germline V gene data show CDR1 as MNHNY and CDR2 as SVGAGI (reference sequence). The CDR3 consists of 16 residues. The CDR3: CASSYFRTSSYNEQFF. In nucleotides, the CDR3 is TGTGCCAGCAGTTACTTCCGGACAAGCTCCTACAATGAGCAGTTCTTC.

This chain links TRBV9 with TRBJ2-5; 7 nucleotides line up with TRBD2. The ends lost 3 bases at V and 1 base at J; junction bases unmatched: 9. CDR3 length: 16 residues. Germline V CDR1 and CDR2: SGDLS, YYNGEE. The CDR3 sequence: CASSARSGEGQETQYF. CDR3 DNA: TGTGCCAGCAGCGCCCGAAGCGGGGAGGGCCAAGAGACCCAGTACTTC.

The CDR3 DNA reads TGTGCCAGCAGCCCTAGCGGGGGGATTGGAAATGAGCAGTTCTTC. It codes for CASSPSGGIGNEQFF. The chain couples TRBV7-9 to TRBJ2-1; 11 nucleotides align to TRBD2. In germline, CDR1 is SEHNR, CDR2 FQNEAQ (reference sequence). V lost 5 bases to trimming and J lost 7 bases; unmatched junction nucleotides: 7. The CDR3 extends over 15 amino acids.

The CDR3 sequence: CASSPAGGAPNTEAFF. As DNA, the CDR3 is TGTGCCAGCTCACCCGCGGGGGGGGCCCCGAACACTGAAGCTTTCTTT. The rearrangement uses TRBV18 and TRBJ1-1, with a possible D match to TRBD1 (6 bases). The CDR3 consists of 16 residues. The ends were cut back, 3 bases at V and 1 base at J, with 15 bases in the middle. Germline V gene lookup returns CDR1 KGHSH and CDR2 LQKENI. Complete variable domain (other parts from reference TRBV18 and TRBJ1-1): NAGVMQNPRHLVRRRGQEARLRCSPMKGHSHVYWYRQLPEEGLKFMVYLQKENIIDESGMPKERFSAEFPKEGPSILRIQQVVRGDSAAYFCASSPAGGAPNTEAFFGQGTRLTVV.

The chain employs TRBV7-9 and TRBJ2-5, with 13 bases matching TRBD2. CDR1 and CDR2 from the germline V gene are SEHNR and FQNEAQ (reference sequence). The trim removed 3 bases at V and 7 bases at J, leaving 5 bases unmatched. There are 15 residues in the CDR3. CDR3 sequence reads: CASSLGLAGLGTQYF. Written as DNA, the CDR3 is TGTGCCAGCAGCTTGGGACTAGCGGGGTTGGGGACCCAGTACTTC. The full variable domain, in which reference TRBV7-9 and TRBJ2-5 provide the parts outside the CDR3, is DTGVSQNPRHKITKRGQNVTFRCDPISEHNRLYWYRQTLGQGPEFLTYFQNEAQLEKSRLLSDRFSAERPKGSFSTLEIQRTEQGDSAMYLCASSLGLAGLGTQYFGPGTRLLVL.

The chain links TRBV30 to TRBJ2-7, with D maybe TRBD2 (6 bases). V dropped 2 bases and J dropped 3 bases, with 11 bases sitting between them. Germline V CDR1 and CDR2: GTSNPN, SVGIG (reference sequence). The CDR3 length is 13 residues. This CDR3 reads CAWSPGLNYEQYF. CDR3 bases: TGTGCCTGGAGTCCGGGACTCAACTACGAGCAGTACTTC.

J is TRBJ1-6 and V is TRBV19; maybe TRBD1 (5 bases). The length of the CDR3 is 16 residues. V lost 6 bases and J lost 9, with 21 bases in between. CDR1 and CDR2 (germline): LNHDA, SQIVND (reference sequence). The CDR3 DNA follows: TGTGCCAGTAGGAAAACCGGGCGCAGCCAGGGTTCACCCCTCCACTTT. This translates into CASRKTGRSQGSPLHF. Using reference TRBV19 and TRBJ1-6 for the parts outside the CDR3, the full variable domain is DGGITQSPKYLFRKEGQNVTLSCEQNLNHDAMYWYRQDPGQGLRLIYYSQIVNDFQKGDIAEGYSVSREKKESFPLTVTSAQKNPTAFYLCASRKTGRSQGSPLHFGNGTRLTVT.